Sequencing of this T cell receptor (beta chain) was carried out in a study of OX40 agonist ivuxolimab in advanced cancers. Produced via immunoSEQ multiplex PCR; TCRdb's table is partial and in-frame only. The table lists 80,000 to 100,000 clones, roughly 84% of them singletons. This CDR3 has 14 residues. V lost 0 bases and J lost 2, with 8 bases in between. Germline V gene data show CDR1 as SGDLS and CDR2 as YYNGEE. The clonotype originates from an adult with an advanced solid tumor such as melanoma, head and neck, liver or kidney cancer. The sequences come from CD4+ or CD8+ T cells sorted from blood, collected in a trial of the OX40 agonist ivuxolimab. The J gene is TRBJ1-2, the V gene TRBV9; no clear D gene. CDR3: CASSVATGNYGYTF. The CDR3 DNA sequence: TGTGCCAGCAGCGTAGCCACTGGGAACTATGGCTACACCTTC.